This T cell receptor beta chain derives from a study of blood T cell repertoires in COVID-19. On the study more broadly: Samples came from the United States, Italy and Spain, spanning acute and convalescent COVID-19. Nucleic acid was either cDNA or gDNA, and it came from T cells, B-cell-depleted T cells, or PBMCs.

Seattle enrolled patients during active infection and tracked them longitudinally. TCRdb keeps only in-frame clones here, not all; method: immunoSEQ multiplex PCR. The table lists hundreds of thousands of clones, roughly 86% of them singletons, with about 11% in the top ten. The CDR3 is made up of 14 amino acids. The V gene's germline CDR1 is KGHSH and CDR2 LQKENI. J lost 4 bases, V lost 2 bases, and 1 base had no gene match. The TCR sequence derives from a woman aged 25 to 39 with COVID-19, enrolled during active disease. The sequenced material came from peripheral blood. This rearrangement joins TRBV18 to TRBJ2-2; 7 bases align to TRBD1. The CDR3 sequence is CASSPTGVTGELFF. The CDR3 DNA is TGTGCCAGCTCACCAACAGGGGTCACCGGGGAGCTGTTTTTT.